This passage covers 21 T cell receptor beta chains from one sample sequenced in a study of a mutant IDH1 vaccine in newly diagnosed glioma (dated by TCRdb to about 2021). Receptor libraries were prepared by the immunoSEQ multiplex PCR assay. TCRdb stores this immuneACCESS table with in-frame sequences only. Part of the clones is absent; in the studies checked, under half of the shortfall reflects unresolved V genes, and no reason is known for the rest. The sample table contains tens of thousands of clones; only one count was recorded for about 79% of them. Of the sample, approximately 22% falls within the top ten clones. The time point label for this specimen denotes: week 5, during vaccination. Each vaccine dose, consisting of 300 ug of a 20-mer mutant IDH1 peptide in Montanide, was administered subcutaneously with topical imiquimod. Their antigens are not known. The sequenced sample was PBMCs, obtained from a glioma patient whose treatment included an IDH1 peptide vaccine. These receptors originate from a man aged 25 to 45 with glioma.

This clone occurred once. CDR3 nucleotide sequence: TGTGCCAGCAGCTTTTCGACAGGGGGAAATGAAAAACTGTTTTTT. Residues: CASSFSTGGNEKLFF. The rearrangement joins TRBV5-5 to TRBJ1-4, with 9 nucleotides matching TRBD1. V trimming: 2 bases; J trimming: 5 bases; junction bases outside the gene matches: 4. CDR3 size: 15 residues. Germline loops: CDR1 SGHKS, CDR2 YYEKEE (reference sequence).

V is TRBV6-4 and J is TRBJ1-5; the D gene is possibly TRBD1 (6 bases). Germline assignment: CDR1 MRHNA and CDR2 SNTAGT. The length of the CDR3 is 12 residues. V was clipped by 6 bases and J by 7 bases, with 10 bases between them. In nucleotides, the CDR3 is TGTGCCAGCAGGCCCGGGGGCCAGCCCCAGCATTTT. Amino acids: CASRPGGQPQHF.

The genes are TRBV7-2 and TRBJ2-4; 8 nucleotides match TRBD2. CDR3 size: 14 residues. V was pared by 6 bases and J by 5 bases, with 6 bases of the junction left unmatched. The germline V gene encodes CDR1 SGHTA and CDR2 FQGNSA. The CDR3, as DNA: TGTGCCAGCAGTCGGACTAGCAGGGAAAACATTCAGTACTTC. Its protein is CASSRTSRENIQYF. Filled out from reference TRBV7-2 and TRBJ2-4, the complete variable domain reads GAGVSQSPSNKVTEKGKDVELRCDPISGHTALYWYRQSLGQGLEFLIYFQGNSAPDKSGLPSDRFSAERTGGSVSTLTIQRTQQEDSAVYLCASSRTSRENIQYFGAGTRLSVL.

The chain has TRBV7-7 and TRBJ2-7; 7 nucleotides agree with TRBD1. CDR1 and CDR2 (germline): SSHAT, FNYEAQ (reference sequence). V lost 5 bases, J lost 3 bases, and 10 bases stayed unmatched. The CDR3 is 15 residues long. The CDR3 region is CASSTGRNRGYEQYF. CDR3 bases: TGTGCCAGCAGCACAGGAAGGAACAGGGGCTACGAGCAGTACTTC.

The V gene is TRBV7-2, the J gene TRBJ2-1, with 11 bases lining up with TRBD2. The trim removed 7 bases at V and 7 bases at J, leaving 18 bases unmatched. The CDR3 has 18 residues. Germline V lookup: CDR1 SGHTA, CDR2 FQGNSA. CDR3 protein: CASTPHRSSGGLRNEQFF. The DNA of the CDR3 is TGTGCCAGCACCCCTCACAGGTCTAGCGGGGGGCTTCGAAATGAGCAGTTCTTC.

This chain connects TRBV6-1 to TRBJ2-2; D remains ambiguous. The germline CDR1 and CDR2 sequences are MNHNS and SASEGT. With 1 base removed from V and 5 bases from J, the gap between germline ends came to 5 bases. The CDR3 consists of 13 residues. The chain's CDR3 is CASSEEATGELFF. The CDR3 DNA is TGTGCCAGCAGTGAAGAAGCTACCGGGGAGCTGTTTTTT.

This chain connects TRBV7-8 to TRBJ2-7; 8 bases are a match to TRBD1. Trimming removed 3 bases from V and 7 bases from J; junction bases left unmatched: 14. The CDR3 sequence is 16 residues long. Germline CDR1 and CDR2: SGHVS and FQNEAQ. DNA of the CDR3: TGTGCCAGCAGCTTTTCGGCAGGGGGCGACTCCCGGGAGCAGTACTTC. Its translation: CASSFSAGGDSREQYF. Filled out from reference TRBV7-8 and TRBJ2-7, the complete variable domain reads GAGVSQSPRYKVAKRGQDVALRCDPISGHVSLFWYQQALGQGPEFLTYFQNEAQLDKSGLPSDRFFAERPEGSVSTLKIQRTQQEDSAVYLCASSFSAGGDSREQYFGPGTRLTVT.

CDR3 sequence (DNA): TGCGCCAGCAGTGAGACGGGGACAGGGAATGGCTACACCTTC. It encodes CASSETGTGNGYTF. The chain is built from TRBV10-2 and TRBJ1-2, with 9 bases matching TRBD1. This CDR3 contains 14 residues. Germline CDR1 reads WSHSY; CDR2 reads SAAADI. V shed 2 bases, J shed 6 bases, and the junction held 4 bases outside the gene matches.

The V and J genes are TRBV30 and TRBJ1-2; D uncertain. The V gene lost 1 base and the J gene lost 6 bases, with 12 bases spanning the gap. CDR1 is GTSNPN, CDR2 SVGIG, per germline (reference sequence). The CDR3 sequence is 13 residues long. CDR3 sequence reads: CAWSGAAGNGYTF. Here the CDR3 DNA reads TGTGCCTGGAGTGGGGCAGCCGGTAATGGCTACACCTTC.

The V call is TRBV4-1, the J call TRBJ2-7; TRBD1 aligns across 9 bases. The germline V gene encodes CDR1 MGHRA and CDR2 YSYEKL. This CDR3 comprises 20 residues. J lost 1 base, V lost 4 bases, and 20 bases had no gene match. CDR3 nucleotides: TGCGCCAGCAGCCGAAGAAGTAATTTGGGGGGACAGGGCGATTCCTACGAGCAGTACTTC. It specifies CASSRRSNLGGQGDSYEQYF.

The V and J genes are TRBV5-1 and TRBJ2-1; unclear D gene. The CDR3 is 15 residues long. CDR1 SGHRS and CDR2 YFSETQ come from the germline V gene. Between the trimmed V and J ends, which lost 0 bases and 3 bases, there was a span of 10 bases. CDR3: CASSLDSRYYNEQFF. In DNA, the CDR3 is TGCGCCAGCAGCTTGGATTCTCGCTACTACAATGAGCAGTTCTTC.

The rearrangement uses TRBV2 and TRBJ2-3, with 7 positions matching TRBD1. The V gene's germline CDR1 is SNHLY and CDR2 FYNNEI. CDR3 length: 15 residues. Unmatched junction bases numbered 10, after V lost 8 bases and J lost 2 bases. The CDR3 is CASRNRGHDTDTQYF. DNA for the CDR3: TGTGCCAGCCGTAACAGGGGCCACGACACAGATACGCAGTATTTT.

Comment on this clone: The sample has other DNA sequences that encode this CDR3 too. This chain links TRBV13 with TRBJ2-3, with D unresolved. CDR1 is PRHDT and CDR2 is FYEKMQ in the germline V gene (reference sequence). The CDR3 runs to 13 residues. V lost 0 bases to trimming and J lost 5 bases, with 6 bases between them. The CDR3 here is CASSLGRGDTQYF. The CDR3 nucleotides are TGTGCCAGCAGCTTAGGTCGAGGAGATACGCAGTATTTT. The variable domain in full, with the rest retrieved from reference TRBV13 and TRBJ2-3, is AAGVIQSPRHLIKEKRETATLKCYPIPRHDTVYWYQQGPGQDPQFLISFYEKMQSDKGSIPDRFSAQQFSDYHSELNMSSLELGDSALYFCASSLGRGDTQYFGPGTRLTVL.

This sequence joins TRBV6-5 and TRBJ1-1; unclear D gene. CDR3 length: 15 amino acids. Germline V gives CDR1 MNHEY, CDR2 SVGAGI. V lost 0 bases to trimming and J lost 0 bases, with 8 bases between them. The CDR3 bases are TGTGCCAGCAGTTACTCGCGGGCGATGAACACTGAAGCTTTCTTT. It codes for CASSYSRAMNTEAFF.

This clone showed up just a few times. J is TRBJ2-5 and V is TRBV13; 7 positions match TRBD1. Germline CDR1 and CDR2: PRHDT and FYEKMQ (reference sequence). This CDR3 spans 17 amino acids. Trimming took 4 bases from V and 1 from J; bases not matched to a gene: 12. The DNA for the CDR3 is TGTGCCAGCAGCTCTGAGCAGGATCGGACAGGCCAAGAGACCCAGTACTTC. As protein: CASSSEQDRTGQETQYF.

The CDR3 spells CASSSPGGHGYTF. In DNA form, the CDR3 reads TGTGCCAGCAGTTCTCCAGGGGGCCATGGCTACACCTTC. The genes are TRBV27 and TRBJ1-2, with 8 nucleotides matching TRBD1. CDR1 and CDR2 (germline): MNHEY, SMNVEV (reference sequence). V shed 4 bases, J shed 6 bases, and the junction held 4 bases outside the gene matches. This CDR3 is 13 amino acids long.

The chain has TRBV2 and TRBJ1-5; no clear D gene. This CDR3 region has 13 residues. Trimming removed 1 base from V and 3 bases from J, with 4 bases in between. Germline-derived CDR1 and CDR2 are SNHLY and FYNNEI. CDR3 in DNA: TGTGCCAGCAGTGAAGAGATCAATCAGCCCCAGCATTTT. It encodes CASSEEINQPQHF.

This clone was picked up one time. V gene TRBV27 combines with J gene TRBJ1-1, with D maybe TRBD1 (5 bases). Germline CDR1 is MNHEY and CDR2 is SMNVEV (reference sequence). The CDR3 spans 14 residues. V lost 5 bases and J 4 bases, leaving 14 bases between the germline ends. CDR3 sequence reads: CASSPDSYSTEAFF. The CDR3 coding sequence is TGTGCCAGCAGTCCCGACAGCTATAGCACTGAAGCTTTCTTT.

The rearrangement links TRBV6-6 to TRBJ1-2, with a weak D call TRBD1 (6 bases). CDR1 is MNHNY and CDR2 is SVGAGI in the germline V gene (reference sequence). V lost 3 bases and J lost 6, with 20 bases in between. CDR3 size: 16 residues. CDR3 sequence (DNA): TGTGCCAGCAGTTATGCCCGGGACATCCACCCCCATGGCTACACCTTC. The encoded protein is CASSYARDIHPHGYTF.

The chain joins TRBV5-1 to TRBJ2-1; possible D gene TRBD1, 5 bases. Per germline, CDR1 SGHRS and CDR2 YFSETQ. V shed 4 bases and J shed 7 bases, with 12 bases lying between them. This CDR3 region has 13 residues. DNA of the CDR3: TGCGCCAGCAGCCTGCAGGGCCAAAATGAGCAGTTCTTC. It codes for CASSLQGQNEQFF.

The chain links TRBV4-3 to TRBJ1-2; D unclear. The length of the CDR3 is 14 residues. Deletions cut 0 bases from V and 3 bases from J, with 8 bases between. Germline CDR1 reads LGHNA; CDR2 reads YSLEER. The CDR3 is CASSQEGRHYGYTF. The CDR3 DNA reads as TGCGCCAGCAGCCAAGAAGGACGGCACTATGGCTACACCTTC.